This is a list of T cell receptor beta chains from one sample in a study of OX40 agonist ivuxolimab in advanced cancers. The assay was immunoSEQ multiplex PCR, and TCRdb's table has in-frame clones only and misses some. The table records under 55,000 clones, 86% of them present only once. The sample consisted of CD4+ or CD8+ T cells sorted from blood, taken in a trial of the OX40 agonist ivuxolimab. These receptors originate from an adult with an advanced solid tumor such as melanoma, head and neck, liver or kidney cancer. The CDR3 runs from the conserved cysteine through the conserved F or W. Fields, in order: clone size, V gene, D gene, J gene, CDR3 protein, CDR3 DNA. A D gene is named only where the DNA matches it firmly. The size field is filled for only some rows; it gives once, few, many or a size class.

abundance: .
v_gene: TRBV5-4
d_gene: .
j_gene: TRBJ1-3
CDR3aa: CASSFQGRTLGNTIYF
CDR3nt: TGTGCCAGCAGCTTCCAGGGAAGGACTCTTGGAAACACCATATATTTT

abundance: .
v_gene: TRBV30
d_gene: TRBD1
j_gene: TRBJ1-4
CDR3aa: CAWSAVTGVWEKLFF
CDR3nt: TGTGCCTGGAGTGCCGTGACAGGGGTTTGGGAAAAACTGTTTTTT

abundance: .
v_gene: TRBV11-2
d_gene: .
j_gene: TRBJ2-7
CDR3aa: CASSFRQMSYEQYF
CDR3nt: TGTGCCAGCAGCTTTCGGCAGATGTCCTACGAGCAGTACTTC

abundance: .
v_gene: TRBV30
d_gene: .
j_gene: TRBJ1-6
CDR3aa: CAWSVQGPGGNSPLHF
CDR3nt: TGTGCCTGGAGTGTACAGGGCCCCGGTGGTAATTCACCCCTCCACTTT

abundance: .
v_gene: TRBV5-5
d_gene: .
j_gene: TRBJ2-1
CDR3aa: CASSSRRVWGNEQFF
CDR3nt: TGTGCCAGCAGCTCCCGCCGGGTGTGGGGTAATGAGCAGTTCTTC

abundance: .
v_gene: TRBV10-1
d_gene: .
j_gene: TRBJ2-2
CDR3aa: CASSVTRSNTGELFF
CDR3nt: TGCGCCAGCAGTGTTACCAGATCGAACACCGGGGAGCTGTTTTTT

abundance: .
v_gene: TRBV2
d_gene: TRBD1
j_gene: TRBJ2-7
CDR3aa: CASAPGYRGPEQYF
CDR3nt: TGTGCCAGCGCCCCCGGGTACAGGGGGCCCGAGCAGTACTTC

abundance: .
v_gene: TRBV6-1
d_gene: TRBD1
j_gene: TRBJ2-7
CDR3aa: CASSKGQGIGEQYF
CDR3nt: TGTGCCAGCAGTAAGGGACAGGGGATAGGCGAGCAGTACTTC

abundance: once
v_gene: TRBV7-8
d_gene: .
j_gene: TRBJ1-2
CDR3aa: CASSPGQPNYGYTF
CDR3nt: TGTGCCAGCAGTCCAGGACAGCCTAACTATGGCTACACCTTC

abundance: few
v_gene: TRBV2
d_gene: .
j_gene: TRBJ1-6
CDR3aa: CASSEQGGSYNSPLHF
CDR3nt: TGTGCCAGCAGTGAACAAGGGGGCTCCTATAATTCACCCCTCCACTTT

abundance: .
v_gene: TRBV28
d_gene: TRBD1
j_gene: TRBJ2-7
CDR3aa: CASSSSGTGLRDEQYF
CDR3nt: TGTGCCAGCAGTTCCTCCGGGACAGGGTTACGGGACGAGCAGTACTTC

abundance: .
v_gene: TRBV9
d_gene: .
j_gene: TRBJ2-2
CDR3aa: CASSGTRDSSNTGELFF
CDR3nt: TGTGCCAGCAGCGGGACCAGGGACTCTTCGAACACCGGGGAGCTGTTTTTT

abundance: .
v_gene: TRBV18
d_gene: .
j_gene: TRBJ2-1
CDR3aa: CASSPYGSFEGGTQFF
CDR3nt: TGTGCCAGCTCACCTTACGGAAGCTTTGAAGGGGGTACACAGTTCTTC

abundance: .
v_gene: TRBV7-8
d_gene: .
j_gene: TRBJ1-1
CDR3aa: CASSQASRDTEAFF
CDR3nt: TGTGCCAGCAGCCAAGCGTCACGGGATACTGAAGCTTTCTTT

abundance: .
v_gene: TRBV7-6
d_gene: TRBD1
j_gene: TRBJ1-2
CDR3aa: CASSFSETGTGAGYTF
CDR3nt: TGTGCCAGCAGTTTTTCCGAAACCGGGACAGGGGCTGGCTACACCTTC

abundance: .
v_gene: TRBV11-2
d_gene: .
j_gene: TRBJ2-1
CDR3aa: CASGDSSYNEQFF
CDR3nt: TGTGCCAGCGGCGACAGTTCCTACAATGAGCAGTTCTTC

abundance: .
v_gene: TRBV5-1
d_gene: .
j_gene: TRBJ2-1
CDR3aa: CASNNRVIDEQFF
CDR3nt: TGCGCCAGCAATAACAGGGTAATTGATGAGCAGTTCTTC

abundance: .
v_gene: TRBV5-4
d_gene: .
j_gene: TRBJ1-2
CDR3aa: CASSPSGSVSVGKWSYTF
CDR3nt: TGTGCCAGCAGCCCCTCGGGCAGCGTATCGGTCGGGAAATGGAGCTACACCTTC

abundance: .
v_gene: TRBV19
d_gene: .
j_gene: TRBJ1-2
CDR3aa: CASSAPRAVRSYTF
CDR3nt: TGTGCCAGTAGTGCACCCAGGGCAGTTCGGAGCTACACCTTC

abundance: few
v_gene: TRBV30
d_gene: .
j_gene: TRBJ1-1
CDR3aa: CAWSVGPTAFF
CDR3nt: TGTGCCTGGAGTGTGGGGCCTACTGCTTTCTTT

abundance: once
v_gene: TRBV19
d_gene: TRBD1
j_gene: TRBJ1-2
CDR3aa: CASSIGGTGANYGYTF
CDR3nt: TGTGCCAGTAGTATAGGCGGGACAGGGGCTAACTATGGCTACACCTTC

abundance: .
v_gene: TRBV29-1
d_gene: .
j_gene: TRBJ2-3
CDR3aa: CSVDGIGFRGSDTQYF
CDR3nt: TGCAGCGTTGATGGTATTGGGTTTCGGGGATCAGATACGCAGTATTTT

abundance: .
v_gene: TRBV19
d_gene: TRBD1
j_gene: TRBJ2-7
CDR3aa: CAVGEQGGYEQYF
CDR3nt: TGTGCCGTGGGGGAACAGGGGGGCTACGAGCAGTACTTC